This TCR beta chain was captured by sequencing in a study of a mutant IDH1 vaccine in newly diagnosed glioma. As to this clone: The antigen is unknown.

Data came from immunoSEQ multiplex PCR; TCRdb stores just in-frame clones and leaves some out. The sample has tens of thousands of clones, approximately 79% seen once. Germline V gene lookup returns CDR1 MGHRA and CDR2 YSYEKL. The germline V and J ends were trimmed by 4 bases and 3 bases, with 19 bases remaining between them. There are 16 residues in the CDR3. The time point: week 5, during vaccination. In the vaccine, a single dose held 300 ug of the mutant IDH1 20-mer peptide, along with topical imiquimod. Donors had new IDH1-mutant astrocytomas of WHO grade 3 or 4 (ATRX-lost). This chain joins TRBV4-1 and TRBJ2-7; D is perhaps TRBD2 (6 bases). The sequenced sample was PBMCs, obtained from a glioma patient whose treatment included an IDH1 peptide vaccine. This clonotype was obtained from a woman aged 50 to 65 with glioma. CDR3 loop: CASSLGIGGVGYEQYF. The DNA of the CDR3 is TGCGCCAGCAGCCTTGGGATAGGAGGGGTTGGCTACGAGCAGTACTTC.